The TCR beta chain described here comes from a study of shared T cell receptors in the human thymus. Profiled with immunoSEQ multiplex PCR; TCRdb holds only in-frame clones, not every one. The profile shows fewer than 700,000 clones, approximately 90% of them singletons. After removal of 6 bases from V and 7 bases from J, the junction contained 13 bases not matched to a gene. Germline CDR1 SQVTM, CDR2 ANQGSEA. This CDR3 has 17 residues. This clone appeared a few times. These records were also assigned to another study, of human thymus T cells. That paper states: The study used thymus tissue resected during corrective heart surgery. Apparent skewing of V and J gene usage characterized both thymic and blood repertoires.

The chain links TRBV29-1 to TRBJ2-1; 15 bases fit TRBD2. Sequences were obtained from thymocytes. The clonotype originates from a boy younger than two with a congenital heart defect. The CDR3 DNA sequence: TGCAGCGTCCTTTGGACTAGCGGGAGGGCCCGAGATAATGAGCAGTTCTTC. Its translation: CSVLWTSGRARDNEQFF.